Each of the 14 T cell receptor beta chains below was sequenced from the same sample in a study of beta chain features in type 1 diabetes. Their cognate antigens are unknown. The sequenced template was cDNA made from the entire isolated RNA. TCRdb's copy holds only in-frame clones and misses some; the assay was immunoSEQ multiplex PCR. The sample has 160,000 or so clones; approximately 8.7% are singletons. Study-wide results and caveats: TCRB CDR3s were moderately but significantly shorter in Type 1 diabetes patients in all four CD4+ subsets.

Sequenced: central memory CD4+ T cells from blood. Source of these receptors: a woman aged 25 to 39 with type 1 diabetes.

The chain couples TRBV19 to TRBJ2-5, with D possibly TRBD1 on 6 matching bases. Germline V lookup: CDR1 LNHDA, CDR2 SQIVND (reference sequence). CDR3 length equals 13 residues. Trimming stripped 4 bases from V and 3 bases from J, with 9 bases between. CDR3 in DNA: TGTGCCAGTAGTACGACAGGCAAAGAGACCCAGTACTTC. It yields the protein CASSTTGKETQYF.

The J gene is TRBJ1-5, the V gene TRBV19, with TRBD1 as a possible D gene (6 bases). Trimming pared 9 bases from V and 5 bases from J, leaving 11 bases between. CDR1 is LNHDA and CDR2 is SQIVND in the germline V gene (reference sequence). The CDR3 is 12 residues long. The DNA of the CDR3 is TGTGCCAGCTGGGACAATGATCAGCCCCAGCATTTT. It specifies CASWDNDQPQHF.

This clone came up a few times. The rearrangement joins TRBV7-2 to TRBJ2-6; 9 positions agree with TRBD1. This CDR3 region has 17 residues. The germline gives CDR1 SGHTA, CDR2 FQGNSA. After removal of 5 bases from V and 2 bases from J, the junction contained 7 bases not matched to a gene. This chain's CDR3 is CASSQGQGWPGANVLTF. CDR3 DNA: TGTGCCAGCAGCCAGGGACAGGGATGGCCTGGGGCCAACGTCCTGACTTTC.

The chain has TRBV18 and TRBJ2-1; TRBD2 is a possible D gene (5 bases). The CDR3 is made up of 13 amino acids. Trimming shortened V by 3 bases and J by 8 bases, and 11 bases separated the two germline ends. Germline assignment: CDR1 KGHSH and CDR2 LQKENI. This CDR3 is CASSPRGIDEQFF. The CDR3 bases are TGTGCCAGCTCACCGAGAGGGATCGATGAGCAGTTCTTC.

The rearrangement joins TRBV19 to TRBJ2-4, with D perhaps matching TRBD1 (5 bases). The CDR3 consists of 16 residues. With 7 bases removed from V and 0 bases from J, the gap between germline ends came to 16 bases. CDR1 is LNHDA, CDR2 SQIVND, per germline (reference sequence). The CDR3 spells CASTNSGQGAKNIQYF. The CDR3 bases are TGTGCCAGTACCAACTCAGGCCAGGGAGCCAAAAACATTCAGTACTTC.

This clone was seen a few times. The chain couples TRBV19 to TRBJ2-4; 7 nucleotides align to TRBD2. Germline CDR1 reads LNHDA; CDR2 reads SQIVND (reference sequence). The CDR3 sequence is 14 residues long. Trimming took 5 bases from V and 4 from J; bases not matched to a gene: 5. The CDR3: CASSFGRGKNIQYF. The CDR3, as DNA: TGTGCCAGTAGTTTCGGGCGGGGGAAAAACATTCAGTACTTC.

This clone was found a few times. The chain has TRBV29-1 and TRBJ2-2, with 7 positions matching TRBD1. After removal of 5 bases from V and 4 bases from J, the junction contained 4 bases not matched to a gene. The germline gives CDR1 SQVTM, CDR2 ANQGSEA. The length of the CDR3 is 13 residues. Written as DNA, the CDR3 is TGCAGCGTTAACAGGGGCGGCACCGGGGAGCTGTTTTTT. This encodes CSVNRGGTGELFF.

The chain uses TRBV29-1 and TRBJ1-1; 7 positions match TRBD1. Germline CDR1 SQVTM, CDR2 ANQGSEA. The CDR3 length is 17 residues. V lost 5 bases to trimming and J lost 2 bases; unmatched junction nucleotides: 17. The CDR3: CSVRKSGTVSSNTEAFF. For the CDR3, the DNA is TGCAGCGTTCGCAAATCCGGGACAGTTTCGAGTAACACTGAAGCTTTCTTT.

V usage is TRBV19 and J usage is TRBJ1-1, with D hard to call. Trimming stripped 0 bases from V and 6 bases from J, with 8 bases between. The CDR3 loop spans 13 amino acids. CDR1 is LNHDA and CDR2 is SQIVND in the germline V gene (reference sequence). The CDR3 protein is CASSIEGRAEAFF. The DNA for the CDR3 is TGTGCCAGTAGTATAGAGGGCCGCGCTGAAGCTTTCTTT.

This clone has just a few counts. The V call is TRBV9, the J call TRBJ2-6; D is undetermined. The CDR3 contains 16 residues. V lost 4 bases to trimming and J lost 0 bases, with 11 bases between them. Germline V gene sequence: CDR1 SGDLS, CDR2 YYNGEE. CDR3 in amino acids: CASSPSIGSGANVLTF. The DNA for the CDR3 is TGTGCCAGCAGCCCGTCAATCGGCTCTGGGGCCAACGTCCTGACTTTC. The variable domain in full, completed from reference TRBV9 and TRBJ2-6, reads DSGVTQTPKHLITATGQRVTLRCSPRSGDLSVYWYQQSLDQGLQFLIQYYNGEERAKGNILERFSAQQFPDLHSELNLSSLELGDSALYFCASSPSIGSGANVLTFGAGSRLTVL.

The chain links TRBV29-1 to TRBJ1-2; maybe TRBD1 (5 bases). Germline values: CDR1 SQVTM, CDR2 ANQGSEA. Trimming cost V 8 bases and J 4 bases, with 17 bases left between them. The CDR3 totals 13 residues. CDR3 in DNA: TGCAGCCCAAAAGCCCAGGGCGGCTATGGCTACACCTTC. Protein product: CSPKAQGGYGYTF.

Only a few counts were recorded for this clone. The chain has TRBV28 and TRBJ1-1; D gene uncertain. The CDR3 has 11 amino acids. Between the trimmed V and J ends, which lost 9 bases and 1 base, there was a span of 6 bases. Germline V gene sequence: CDR1 MDHEN, CDR2 SYDVKM. As DNA, the CDR3 is TGTGCCAGTCAGGAGAACACTGAAGCTTTCTTT. As protein: CASQENTEAFF.

Only a few counts were recorded for this clone. The rearrangement uses TRBV5-1 and TRBJ2-1, with 11 nucleotides matching TRBD2. The CDR3 is 15 residues long. Per the germline V gene, CDR1 is SGHRS and CDR2 is YFSETQ. Losses at the gene ends were 5 bases for V and 8 bases for J; bases not matched to a gene: 9. In DNA, the CDR3 is TGCGCCAGCAGGGATACTAGCGGGAGCGGGGATGAGCAGTTCTTC. It codes for CASRDTSGSGDEQFF.

This sequence joins TRBV14 and TRBJ1-5; the match to TRBD1 covers 10 bases. V lost 0 bases to trimming and J lost 1 base; unmatched junction nucleotides: 15. The germline gives CDR1 SGHDN, CDR2 FVKESK. The CDR3 is made up of 21 amino acids. The CDR3 reads CASSQDPLGQGDPGSNQPQHF. The CDR3 nucleotides are TGTGCCAGCAGCCAAGATCCACTCGGACAGGGGGATCCCGGGAGCAATCAGCCCCAGCATTTT.